A few counts support the clone carrying this TCR beta chain. What it recognizes is unknown. This sample was included in a study of regulatory T cells in long-lasting Graves disease. Germline V gene lookup returns CDR1 ENHRY and CDR2 SYGVKD. V lost 7 bases to trimming and J lost 3 bases; unmatched junction nucleotides: 13. CDR3 size: 18 residues. CDR3-region Arm-PCR and iRepertoire HTBI primers produced the TCR beta libraries. Using its own MiXCR run on the multiplex PCR reads, TCRdb lists one record per CDR3 protein. This sample has hundreds of thousands of distinct CDR3 sequences; about 15% occur once, and the top ten carry around a sixth. Regarding the study as a whole: There was favoring of TRBV28, TRBJ1-2 and TRBJ2-5 in persistent disease.

Documented time point: newly diagnosed GD, antithyroid drugs for less than 3 months. Extracted RNA from PBMCs served as the source of the TCR library. This same sample was also taken into another study, of T cells in Graves' hyperthyroidism and ophthalmopathy. Per that paper: Diagnostic decisions used clinical symptoms, serum thyroxine and TRAb, thyroid ultrasound and orbital computed tomography. A model of 13 V-J features distinguished ophthalmopathy from stable hyperthyroidism.

The chain employs TRBV10-3 and TRBJ2-6; TRBD1 matches at 9 bases. The sample was peripheral blood mononuclear cells (PBMCs), taken at new diagnosis, from a patient treated with antithyroid drugs. The receptor was isolated from a woman younger than 45 with Graves disease. CDR3 nucleotide sequence: TGTGCCATCATGGGGGAACAGGGGGCGCGTCTTGGGGCCAACGTCCTGACTTTC. Its translation is CAIMGEQGARLGANVLTF.